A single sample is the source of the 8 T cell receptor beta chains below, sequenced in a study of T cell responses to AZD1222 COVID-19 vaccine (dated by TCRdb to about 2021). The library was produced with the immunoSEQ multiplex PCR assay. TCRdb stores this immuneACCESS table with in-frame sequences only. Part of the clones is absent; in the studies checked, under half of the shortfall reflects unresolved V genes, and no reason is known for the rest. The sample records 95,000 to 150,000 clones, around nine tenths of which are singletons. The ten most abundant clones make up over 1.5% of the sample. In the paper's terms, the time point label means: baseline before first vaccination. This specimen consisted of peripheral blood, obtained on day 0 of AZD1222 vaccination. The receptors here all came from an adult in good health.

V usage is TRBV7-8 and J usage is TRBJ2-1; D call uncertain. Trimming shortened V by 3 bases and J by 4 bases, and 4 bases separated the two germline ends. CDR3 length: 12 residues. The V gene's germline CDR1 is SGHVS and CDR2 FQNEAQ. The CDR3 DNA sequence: TGTGCCAGCAGCTTTGAGTACAATGAGCAGTTCTTC. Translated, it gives CASSFEYNEQFF.

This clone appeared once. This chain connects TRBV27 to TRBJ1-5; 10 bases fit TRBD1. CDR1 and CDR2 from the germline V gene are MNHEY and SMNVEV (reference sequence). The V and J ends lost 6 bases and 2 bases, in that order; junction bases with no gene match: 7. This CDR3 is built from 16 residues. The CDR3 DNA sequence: TGTGCCAGCAGGAGACAGGGGGCTCTAGGCAATCAGCCCCAGCATTTT. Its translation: CASRRQGALGNQPQHF.

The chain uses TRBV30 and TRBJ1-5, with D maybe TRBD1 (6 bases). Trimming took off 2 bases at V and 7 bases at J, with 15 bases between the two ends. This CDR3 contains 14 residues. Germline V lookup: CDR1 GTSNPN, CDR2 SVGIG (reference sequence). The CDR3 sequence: CAWSRGQGWQPQHF. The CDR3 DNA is TGTGCCTGGAGTAGGGGACAAGGGTGGCAGCCCCAGCATTTT.

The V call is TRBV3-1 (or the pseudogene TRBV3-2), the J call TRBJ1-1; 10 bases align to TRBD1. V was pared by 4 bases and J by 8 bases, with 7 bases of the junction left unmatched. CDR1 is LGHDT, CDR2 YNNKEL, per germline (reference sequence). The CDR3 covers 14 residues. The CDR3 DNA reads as TGTGCCAGCAGCCCTCGGGACAGGGGTGCGGAAGCTTTCTTT. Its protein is CASSPRDRGAEAFF.

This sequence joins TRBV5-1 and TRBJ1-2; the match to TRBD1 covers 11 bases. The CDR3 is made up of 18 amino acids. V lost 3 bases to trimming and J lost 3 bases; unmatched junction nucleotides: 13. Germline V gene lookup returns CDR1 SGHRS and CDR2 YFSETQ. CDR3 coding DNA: TGCGCCAGCAGCTCCACGTTCCGGGACAGGGGGTTCGACTATGGCTACACCTTC. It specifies CASSSTFRDRGFDYGYTF.

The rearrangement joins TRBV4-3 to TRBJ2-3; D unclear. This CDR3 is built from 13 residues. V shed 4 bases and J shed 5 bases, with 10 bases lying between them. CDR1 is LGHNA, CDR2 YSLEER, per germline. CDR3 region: CASSPAVGDTQYF. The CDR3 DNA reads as TGCGCCAGCAGCCCAGCCGTGGGAGATACGCAGTATTTT.

CDR3 sequence: CASSPGPPNYGYTF. The CDR3 coding sequence is TGTGCCAGCTCACCGGGACCCCCTAACTATGGCTACACCTTC. The rearrangement uses TRBV18 and TRBJ1-2; TRBD1 might be the D (5 bases). The CDR3 extends over 14 amino acids. In germline, CDR1 is KGHSH, CDR2 LQKENI. Trimming stripped 3 bases from V and 0 bases from J, with 8 bases between. The full variable domain, its missing parts supplied by reference TRBV18 and TRBJ1-2, is NAGVMQNPRHLVRRRGQEARLRCSPMKGHSHVYWYRQLPEEGLKFMVYLQKENIIDESGMPKERFSAEFPKEGPSILRIQQVVRGDSAAYFCASSPGPPNYGYTFGSGTRLTVV.

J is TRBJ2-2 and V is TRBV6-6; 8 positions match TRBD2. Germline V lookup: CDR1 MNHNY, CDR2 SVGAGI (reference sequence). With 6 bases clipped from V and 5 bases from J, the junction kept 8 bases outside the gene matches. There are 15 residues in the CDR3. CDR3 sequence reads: CASSPAGVGTGELFF. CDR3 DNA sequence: TGTGCCAGCAGCCCAGCGGGAGTAGGTACCGGGGAGCTGTTTTTT.